The clone carrying this TCR beta chain was counted between two and nine times. What it recognizes is unknown. The donors, healthy Caucasians from Russia, were aged 6 to 90. The data were taken from a study of blood T cells in healthy people across ages. General study findings and limits: Age advanced and TCR beta diversity per million T cells fell, roughly linearly. Long-lived and aged donors differed, with more naive CD4+ cells and higher diversity in the long-lived. It was held that the diversity estimates obtained from one million T cells were underestimates.

Trimming removed 3 bases from V and 11 bases from J; junction bases left unmatched: 21. The CDR3 length is 17 residues. Germline V lookup: CDR1 SQVTM, CDR2 ANQGSEA. Then a second PCR, running roughly 7 to 11 cycles, was carried out with a sample-barcoded 5' primer and a J-beta primer mix. TCRdb analysed the 5' RACE reads with MiXCR anew, one entry per CDR3 protein. Of about 780,000 distinct CDR3 sequences detected, about 45% appear once; the ten largest clones hold around 18%. The chain recombines TRBV29-1 with TRBJ2-5, with 10 bases fitting TRBD2. The sequenced sample was blood. The receptor comes from a man older than 75 in good health. The CDR3 protein is CSVEPALAGAPFDEQYF. In nucleotides, the CDR3 is TGCAGCGTTGAGCCTGCCCTAGCGGGAGCCCCGTTCGATGAGCAGTACTTC.